Each of the 13 T cell receptor beta chains below was sequenced from the same sample in a study of cytomegalovirus exposure and HLA in healthy donors. The PCR employed 60 Vbeta primers together with 13 Jbeta primers. Sequenced by immunoSEQ multiplex PCR; TCRdb stores in-frame clones only, minus some. The data hold roughly 43,000 clones, with 70% to 85% observed a single time. Material: PBMCs. The receptors were sampled from a man aged 30 to 39 in good health and CMV-seronegative.

This chain uses TRBV18 with TRBJ2-7; possible D gene TRBD1, 6 bases. V lost 4 bases and J lost 5, with 12 bases in between. The V gene's germline CDR1 is KGHSH and CDR2 LQKENI. The CDR3 contains 13 residues. The CDR3 loop is CASSLQGVHEQYF. The CDR3 nucleotides read TGTGCCAGCTCACTACAGGGTGTCCACGAGCAGTACTTC.

This clone was observed a few times. The CDR3 region is CASSPWAQSSYEQYF. In DNA, the CDR3 is TGTGCCAGCAGTCCGTGGGCACAAAGCTCCTACGAGCAGTACTTC. The rearrangement joins TRBV6-6 to TRBJ2-7; D remains unclear. This CDR3 has 15 residues. Germline V CDR1 and CDR2: MNHNY, SVGAGI (reference sequence). The V end was cut by 5 bases, the J end by 0 bases, with 14 bases between.

This chain joins TRBV30 and TRBJ1-2, with 7 bases that match TRBD1. Germline trimming cut 7 bases from V and 4 bases from J; bases unmatched to any gene: 12. The CDR3 spans 14 residues. The V gene's germline CDR1 is GTSNPN and CDR2 SVGIG (reference sequence). The CDR3 region is CAYQRIRQGYGYTF. The DNA of the CDR3 is TGTGCCTACCAAAGAATACGACAGGGCTATGGCTACACCTTC.

The chain has TRBV2 and TRBJ1-2, with a tentative D call TRBD1 (5 bases). The CDR3 consists of 12 residues. V lost 3 bases and J 8 bases, leaving 10 bases between the germline ends. Germline CDR1 and CDR2: SNHLY and FYNNEI. The CDR3 nucleotides are TGTGCCAGCAGTGATGCCGGGGGGGGCTACACCTTC. This encodes CASSDAGGGYTF.

V usage is TRBV18 and J usage is TRBJ1-5, with D maybe TRBD1 (5 bases). Deletions cut 2 bases from V and 6 bases from J, with 11 bases between. CDR1 and CDR2 (germline): KGHSH, LQKENI. This CDR3 spans 14 amino acids. The CDR3 DNA reads TGTGCCAGCTCACCATCAGGGATGGCTCAGCCCCAGCATTTT. As protein: CASSPSGMAQPQHF. Using reference TRBV18 and TRBJ1-5 for the parts outside the CDR3, the full variable domain is NAGVMQNPRHLVRRRGQEARLRCSPMKGHSHVYWYRQLPEEGLKFMVYLQKENIIDESGMPKERFSAEFPKEGPSILRIQQVVRGDSAAYFCASSPSGMAQPQHFGDGTRLSIL.

The chain employs TRBV9 and TRBJ2-1, with D perhaps TRBD2 (7 bases). The CDR3 is 15 residues long. The V end lost 0 bases, the J end lost 5 bases, and 12 bases lay between the germline ends. Germline lookup yields CDR1 SGDLS and CDR2 YYNGEE. The CDR3 coding sequence is TGTGCCAGCAGCGTAGGAGCGGGACACGACAATGAGCAGTTCTTC. Its protein product is CASSVGAGHDNEQFF.

This chain links TRBV19 with TRBJ1-2, with 12 positions matching TRBD1. The CDR3 has 16 residues. V gave up 5 bases and J gave up 2 bases; unmatched junction bases: 6. Per the germline V gene, CDR1 is LNHDA and CDR2 is SQIVND (reference sequence). The CDR3 nucleotides read TGTGCCAGTAGTGGGACAGGGGGCCTGATAAACTATGGCTACACCTTC. It specifies CASSGTGGLINYGYTF. Together with reference TRBV19 and TRBJ1-2, the CDR3 gives the full variable domain: DGGITQSPKYLFRKEGQNVTLSCEQNLNHDAMYWYRQDPGQGLRLIYYSQIVNDFQKGDIAEGYSVSREKKESFPLTVTSAQKNPTAFYLCASSGTGGLINYGYTFGSGTRLTVV.

The rearrangement uses TRBV7-9 and TRBJ1-6; D is undetermined. CDR1 SEHNR and CDR2 FQNEAQ come from the germline V gene (reference sequence). This CDR3 spans 15 amino acids. Trimming cost V 5 bases and J 3 bases, with 11 bases left between them. CDR3 sequence reads: CASSPGWSYNSPLHF. In DNA, the CDR3 is TGTGCCAGCAGCCCGGGTTGGAGCTATAATTCACCCCTCCACTTT.

The CDR3 DNA reads TGTGCCAGCAGTGAAGCGGGGGACAGGCGGCGCTCACCCCTCCACTTT. This translates into CASSEAGDRRRSPLHF. V is TRBV2 and J is TRBJ1-6; 8 nucleotides align to TRBD1. The germline V gene encodes CDR1 SNHLY and CDR2 FYNNEI. This CDR3 has 16 amino acids. V trimming: 0 bases; J trimming: 10 bases; junction bases outside the gene matches: 8.

Concerning this clone: The junction departs from germline at one end; a sequencing error may be responsible. J is TRBJ1-1 and V is TRBV7-3; D is possibly TRBD1 (5 bases). This CDR3 region has 16 residues. Germline V gene sequence: CDR1 SGHTA, CDR2 FQGTGA. The DNA for the CDR3 is TGTGTCAGCAGCTTATGGGCTGTTGGGGCGAACACTGAAGCTTTCTTT. Its protein is CVSSLWAVGANTEAFF.

The genes are TRBV6-5 and TRBJ1-3, with 8 bases that match TRBD1. Germline CDR1 MNHEY, CDR2 SVGAGI. The CDR3 runs to 14 residues. V shed 6 bases and J 2 bases; nucleotides not matched to a gene: 3. CDR3 loop: CASRKTGAGNTIYF. The CDR3 region has the DNA TGTGCCAGCAGGAAGACAGGGGCTGGAAACACCATATATTTT.

This clone was seen a single time. The chain is built from TRBV2 and TRBJ2-2, with TRBD1 matching over 9 bases. With V trimmed by 6 bases and J by 3 bases, 11 bases remained unmatched. The germline gives CDR1 SNHLY, CDR2 FYNNEI. The CDR3 loop spans 17 amino acids. This CDR3 is CASRTLPGQGDTGELFF. CDR3 sequence (DNA): TGTGCCAGCAGAACTCTTCCGGGACAGGGAGACACCGGGGAGCTGTTTTTT.

The chain carries TRBV6-5 and TRBJ1-1, with D unclear. Germline CDR1 is MNHEY and CDR2 is SVGAGI. The CDR3 loop spans 16 amino acids. Deletions cut 0 bases from V and 0 bases from J, with 11 bases between. CDR3 nucleotide sequence: TGTGCCAGCAGTTACTCACGTCGGTTTCTGAACACTGAAGCTTTCTTT. It encodes CASSYSRRFLNTEAFF.